A selection of T cell receptor beta chains follows, all from one sample in a study of T cells after yellow fever vaccination. TCRdb redid the calling of the 5' RACE reads with MiXCR, one entry per CDR3 protein. The sample records 150,000 to 200,000 distinct CDR3 sequences, over 7% being singletons. Here the sequenced sample was CD8+ T cells sorted from PBMCs, taken 45 days after the yellow fever booster vaccination. Receptor source: a man aged 18 to 29 who received the YFV17D yellow fever vaccine. CDR3s include the opening cysteine and the closing phenylalanine or tryptophan. The order of the fields is clone size, J gene, V gene, D gene, CDR3 DNA, CDR3 protein. D genes are given only for firm matches. Some rows have no size entry. The others give once, few or many, or a class for an expanded clone.

abundance: NA; j_gene: TRBJ2-2; v_gene: TRBV27; d_gene: TRBD1; CDR3nt: TGTGCCAGCAGTCCGGGGACAGGGGTCGGGGAGCTGTTTTTT; CDR3aa: CASSPGTGVGELFF
abundance: NA; j_gene: TRBJ2-3; v_gene: TRBV4-1; d_gene: NA; CDR3nt: TGCGCCAGCAGCCAACGGGGAGCGGGCACAGATACGCAGTATTTT; CDR3aa: CASSQRGAGTDTQYF
abundance: NA; j_gene: TRBJ2-1; v_gene: TRBV7-3; d_gene: TRBD1; CDR3nt: TGTGCCAGCAGCTTATTCCGGGACAGGGCCACCTACAATGAGCAGTTCTTC; CDR3aa: CASSLFRDRATYNEQFF
abundance: NA; j_gene: TRBJ2-5; v_gene: TRBV6-2/TRBV6-3; d_gene: NA; CDR3nt: TGTGCCAGCAGCCTTCCGGGGGGCGATGAGACCCAGTACTTC; CDR3aa: CASSLPGGDETQYF
abundance: large; j_gene: TRBJ1-4; v_gene: TRBV5-6; d_gene: TRBD1; CDR3nt: TGTGCCAGCAGCTTGCAAGGACAGGGGCTCTTCGGCACTAATGAAAAACTGTTTTTT; CDR3aa: CASSLQGQGLFGTNEKLFF
abundance: NA; j_gene: TRBJ2-5; v_gene: TRBV7-3; d_gene: NA; CDR3nt: TGTGCCAGCAGCTTAGGTCTAGCGTCGCAAGAGACCCAGTACTTC; CDR3aa: CASSLGLASQETQYF
abundance: many; j_gene: TRBJ2-5; v_gene: TRBV29-1; d_gene: NA; CDR3nt: TGCAGCGTTGAAGATTATGGCATACAAGAGACCCAGTACTTC; CDR3aa: CSVEDYGIQETQYF
abundance: NA; j_gene: TRBJ1-1; v_gene: TRBV7-9; d_gene: NA; CDR3nt: TGTGCCAGCAGCTTCGTAAGGGGGGTCACTGAAGCTTTCTTT; CDR3aa: CASSFVRGVTEAFF
abundance: few; j_gene: TRBJ1-1; v_gene: TRBV28; d_gene: NA; CDR3nt: TGTGCCAGCAGCCCGCGCGGTGGGGCAGGGGAGACTGAAGCTTTCTTT; CDR3aa: CASSPRGGAGETEAFF
abundance: NA; j_gene: TRBJ2-7; v_gene: TRBV4-2; d_gene: NA; CDR3nt: TGTGCCAGCAGCGACCAGGGCTTCTCCTACGAGCAGTACTTC; CDR3aa: CASSDQGFSYEQYF
abundance: NA; j_gene: TRBJ2-2; v_gene: TRBV4-1; d_gene: NA; CDR3nt: TGCGCCAGCAGCCCAGGGGCGGCAGCCTACGCGAACACCGGGGAGCTGTTTTTT; CDR3aa: CASSPGAAAYANTGELFF
abundance: few; j_gene: TRBJ2-3; v_gene: TRBV27; d_gene: NA; CDR3nt: TGTGCCAGCAGTACACGGGGAGATACGCAGTATTTT; CDR3aa: CASSTRGDTQYF
abundance: NA; j_gene: TRBJ2-5; v_gene: TRBV11-2; d_gene: NA; CDR3nt: TGTGCCAGCAGTCGCGGTATGCCCCAGACCCAGTACTTC; CDR3aa: CASSRGMPQTQYF
abundance: many; j_gene: TRBJ2-1; v_gene: TRBV20-1; d_gene: NA; CDR3nt: TGCAGTGCTAGTTCACGAGGGGATACCTACAATGAGCAGTTCTTC; CDR3aa: CSASSRGDTYNEQFF